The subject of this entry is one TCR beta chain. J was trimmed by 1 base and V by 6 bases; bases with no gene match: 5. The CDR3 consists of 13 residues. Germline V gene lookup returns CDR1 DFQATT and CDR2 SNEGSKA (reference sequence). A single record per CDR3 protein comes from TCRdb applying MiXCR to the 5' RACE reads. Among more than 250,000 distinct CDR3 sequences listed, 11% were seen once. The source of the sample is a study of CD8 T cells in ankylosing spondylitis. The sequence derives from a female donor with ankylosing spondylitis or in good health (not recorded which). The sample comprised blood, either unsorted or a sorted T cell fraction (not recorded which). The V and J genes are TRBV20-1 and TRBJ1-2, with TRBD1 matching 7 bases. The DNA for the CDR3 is TGCAGTGCGGAGGGGGCGGATAACTATGGCTACACCTTC. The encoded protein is CSAEGADNYGYTF.